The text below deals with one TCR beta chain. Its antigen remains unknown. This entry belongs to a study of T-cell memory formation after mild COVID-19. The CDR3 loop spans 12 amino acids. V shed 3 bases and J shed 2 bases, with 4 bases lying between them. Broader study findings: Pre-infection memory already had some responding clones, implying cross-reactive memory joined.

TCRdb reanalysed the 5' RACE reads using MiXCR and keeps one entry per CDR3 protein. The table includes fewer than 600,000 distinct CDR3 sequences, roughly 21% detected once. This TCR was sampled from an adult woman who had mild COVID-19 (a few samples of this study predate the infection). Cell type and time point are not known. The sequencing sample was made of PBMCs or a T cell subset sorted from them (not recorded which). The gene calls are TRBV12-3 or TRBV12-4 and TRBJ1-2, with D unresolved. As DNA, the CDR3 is TGTGCCAGCAGTTTCTTGAACTATGGCTACACCTTC. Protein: CASSFLNYGYTF.